This T cell receptor beta chain was obtained from a study of cytomegalovirus exposure and HLA in healthy donors. Findings and caveats of the study: As was reported, the HLA-A and HLA-B alleles of most subjects were accurately predicted from TCR beta sequences. There were a few CMV-associated chains whose specificity for CMV antigens was confirmed in vitro. The study assumed roughly uniform donor sequencing depth for presence/absence analyses.

Germline CDR1 reads LNHDA; CDR2 reads SQIVND (reference sequence). Trimming stripped 9 bases from V and 7 bases from J, with 16 bases between. The length of the CDR3 is 12 residues. Worth noting for this clone: Its antigen remains unknown.

A multiplex PCR was run with 60 Vbeta primers and 13 Jbeta primers. The data were produced by immunoSEQ multiplex PCR, yet TCRdb's version contains in-frame clones alone and is incomplete. The sample includes fewer than 200,000 clones, less than 90% of them seen just once. The specimen sequenced was PBMCs. The clonotype was recovered from a woman aged 45 to 65 in good health and CMV-seropositive. The rearrangement joins TRBV19 to TRBJ2-7; D is perhaps TRBD2 (6 bases). DNA for the CDR3: TGTGCCAGCAGGGACTCGTTTCGGGAGCAGTACTTC. Translation gives CASRDSFREQYF.